A selection of T cell receptor beta chains follows, all from one sample in a study of T cells in Graves' hyperthyroidism and ophthalmopathy. MiXCR was run by TCRdb on the multiplex PCR reads, yielding one entry per CDR3 protein. This table has some 500,000 distinct CDR3 sequences, about 16% appearing once. The source material was blood. Receptors originate from a woman in her twenties or thirties with Graves' ophthalmopathy. CDR3s include the opening cysteine and the closing phenylalanine or tryptophan. D genes are given only for firm matches. Size is stated for part of the rows, as once, few or many counts, or as a class when the clone is expanded.

j_call | d_call | clone_size | v_call | cdr3_nt | cdr3_aa
TRBJ2-3 | TRBD2 | NA | TRBV11-2 | TGTGCCAGCAGCACCACGACTAGCGGGAGGGGGGATACGCAGTATTTT | CASSTTTSGRGDTQYF
TRBJ1-5 | NA | many | TRBV20-1 | TGCAGTGCTAGTGGGTTCTTTGGGGGTGGCAATCAACCCCAGCATTTT | CSASGFFGGGNQPQHF
TRBJ2-7 | NA | NA | TRBV11-3 | TGTGCCAGTACTCCCGGGGCAGGTACCTACGAGCAGTACTTC | CASTPGAGTYEQYF
TRBJ2-2 | NA | many | TRBV10-3 | TGTGCCATCAGTTCGGCCGGCAACACCGGGGAGCTGTTTTTT | CAISSAGNTGELFF
TRBJ2-7 | NA | many | TRBV4-3 | TGCGCCAGCAGCCAAGATCTGGGTTTATACGAGCAGTACTTC | CASSQDLGLYEQYF
TRBJ2-7 | NA | many | TRBV20-1 | TGCAGTGCTAGATGGTGGGCGTTATCTCAGGGCGAGCAGTACTTC | CSARWWALSQGEQYF
TRBJ2-3 | NA | NA | TRBV6-1 | TGTGCCAGCAGTGACCCCGGGACAGATACGCAGTATTTT | CASSDPGTDTQYF
TRBJ2-3 | NA | few | TRBV6-7 | TGTGCCAGCAGTTACTCGAGAGCGGTGGGCAGGGACACAGATACGCAGTATTTT | CASSYSRAVGRDTDTQYF
TRBJ2-2 | NA | NA | TRBV9 | TGTGCCAGCAGCGTAATCCGCGGCCGGTCGTTTAACACCGGGGAGCTGTTTTTT | CASSVIRGRSFNTGELFF
TRBJ2-7 | NA | NA | TRBV18 | TGTGCCAGCTCACCACAACAGGAGGGCGAGCAGTACTTC | CASSPQQEGEQYF
TRBJ2-6 | NA | many | TRBV5-6 | TGTGCCAGCGGTGCTGCCCACTCTGGGGCCAACGTCCTGACTTTC | CASGAAHSGANVLTF
TRBJ2-2 | NA | many | TRBV2 | TGTGCCAGCAGTTCACAGGAGTACACCGGGGAGCTGTTTTTT | CASSSQEYTGELFF
TRBJ2-1 | NA | few | TRBV25-1 | TGTGCCAGCAGTGAATTAGAGCGGCAGCCCTACAATGAGCAGTTCTTC | CASSELERQPYNEQFF
TRBJ2-1 | NA | few | TRBV15 | TGTGCCACCAGCAGATATAACAGTGCCAATGAGCAGTTCTTC | CATSRYNSANEQFF
TRBJ1-1 | NA | few | TRBV7-2 | TGTGCCAGCAGCTTAGCGCTTAGAGATGAAGCTTTCTTT | CASSLALRDEAFF
TRBJ2-1 | NA | NA | TRBV3-1 | TGTGCCAGCACTTCAACCGGGACTCCTTACGATGAGCAGTTCTTC | CASTSTGTPYDEQFF
TRBJ2-7 | NA | few | TRBV6-5 | TGTGCCAGCAGTTACTCGGACAGCCTGAGAGAGCAGTACTTC | CASSYSDSLREQYF
TRBJ1-2 | NA | many | TRBV28 | TGTGCCAGCAGTTTAATGTTGGGGGAGGGTGGCTACACCTTC | CASSLMLGEGGYTF
TRBJ2-5 | TRBD1 | many | TRBV11-2 | TGTGCCAGCAGCTTAGTACCTACCCCGGGACAGGACCAAGAGACCCAGTACTTC | CASSLVPTPGQDQETQYF
TRBJ1-1 | NA | NA | TRBV20-1 | TGCAGTGCTAGAGGTGGCCAAGTCGGCCCTGAAGCTTTCTTT | CSARGGQVGPEAFF
TRBJ2-2 | TRBD2 | NA | TRBV2 | TGTGCCAGCAAAGCACTAGCGGGGTCAAACACCGGGGAGCTGTTTTTT | CASKALAGSNTGELFF
TRBJ2-1 | TRBD2 | NA | TRBV5-1 | TGCGCCAGCAGCCGGGAGGGGTACACCGGCGGGAGACTGAACAATGAGCAGTTCTTC | CASSREGYTGGRLNNEQFF
TRBJ2-2 | NA | few | TRBV29-1 | TGCAGCGTTGGCGAGAACGGGGAGCTGTTTTTT | CSVGENGELFF
TRBJ2-1 | NA | many | TRBV20-1 | TGCAGTGCTCCTCCTATGGACTCCTACAATGAGCAGTTCTTC | CSAPPMDSYNEQFF
TRBJ2-7 | TRBD1 | many | TRBV6-5 | TGTGCCAGCAGTTACATAATGGGGAACAGGGGTTCCGAGCAGTACTTC | CASSYIMGNRGSEQYF
TRBJ2-2 | NA | once | TRBV19 | TGTGCCAGTACCGAAGGACGAACCGGGGAGCTGTTTTTT | CASTEGRTGELFF
TRBJ1-2 | NA | NA | TRBV4-1 | TGCGCCAGCAGCCTCTCTTTCGGGACTCGGGGCTACACCTTC | CASSLSFGTRGYTF
TRBJ1-6 | NA | many | TRBV5-1 | TGCGCCAGCAGCTTCGGGCAGGAAAATTCACCCCTCCACTTT | CASSFGQENSPLHF
TRBJ2-7 | TRBD1 | NA | TRBV5-1 | TGCGCCAGCAGCTCACAGGGGGCAAAATACGAGCAGTACTTC | CASSSQGAKYEQYF
TRBJ2-2 | TRBD1 | NA | TRBV7-8 | TGTGCCAGCAGCTTAGCGGAGGACAGGCCGGACACCGGGGAGCTGTTTTTT | CASSLAEDRPDTGELFF
TRBJ1-1 | NA | few | TRBV4-2 | TGTGCCAGCAGCCAAGAATTGGGCGCTGAAGCTTTCTTT | CASSQELGAEAFF
TRBJ1-5 | NA | NA | TRBV28 | TGTGCCAGTACAACGCTTCCGGGGAAGCTCAATCAGCCCCAGCATTTT | CASTTLPGKLNQPQHF
TRBJ1-2 | NA | many | TRBV30 | TGTGCCTGGAAGCGATGGGGGCGGGGTAAAGGCTACACCTTC | CAWKRWGRGKGYTF
TRBJ2-3 | TRBD2 | NA | TRBV12-3/TRBV12-4 | TGTGCCAGCAGGATAGCGGGAGATGCAGATACGCAGTATTTT | CASRIAGDADTQYF
TRBJ2-1 | TRBD2 | NA | TRBV28 | TGTGCCAGCAGTTTACTAGCGGGAGGGCCACACAATGAGCAGTTCTTC | CASSLLAGGPHNEQFF
TRBJ2-3 | NA | NA | TRBV7-2 | TGTGCCAGCAGCTCTCCAGTTATGTCAGATACGCAGTATTTT | CASSSPVMSDTQYF
TRBJ2-1 | NA | NA | TRBV9 | TGTGCCAGCAGCGTAGGAAGCGTAGCCTACAATGAGCAGTTCTTC | CASSVGSVAYNEQFF
TRBJ2-2 | NA | few | TRBV28 | TGTGCCAGCAGTTTAATCGGGTTTGTGTTGTCTCCCGGGGAGCTGTTTTTT | CASSLIGFVLSPGELFF
TRBJ2-1 | NA | many | TRBV11-1 | TGTGCCAGCAGCCCGAGACAGGGAGGGGAATACAATGAGCAGTTCTTC | CASSPRQGGEYNEQFF
TRBJ2-3 | NA | NA | TRBV20-1 | TGCAGTGCTAGAGATCTCCGGACAGAAATAGATACGCAGTATTTT | CSARDLRTEIDTQYF
TRBJ2-2 | NA | many | TRBV11-3 | TGTGCCAGCAGCCCTCGAGCGGGGGAGCTGTTTTTT | CASSPRAGELFF
TRBJ2-7 | NA | few | TRBV4-1 | TGCGCCAGCAGCCAACCGACGCAGGGGACCGAGCAGTACTTC | CASSQPTQGTEQYF
TRBJ2-2 | TRBD2 | many | TRBV3-1 | TGTGCCAGCAGCCAAGGGGGGGGGACCGGGGAGCTGTTTTTT | CASSQGGGTGELFF
TRBJ2-4 | TRBD1 | NA | TRBV6-5 | TGTGCCAGCAGTTCCTACAGGGGCCAGTACAAAAACATTCAGTACTTC | CASSSYRGQYKNIQYF
TRBJ2-5 | TRBD2 | many | TRBV5-6 | TGTGCCAGCAGCTTGGCGGGGTTAGCGGGACAAGAGACCCAGTACTTC | CASSLAGLAGQETQYF
TRBJ2-3 | NA | many | TRBV20-1 | TGCAGTGCCATGGACCCTGTGACAGATACGCAGTATTTT | CSAMDPVTDTQYF
TRBJ1-5 | NA | few | TRBV28 | TGTGCCAGCAGTTTCAAGACAGCAAATCAGCCCCAGCATTTT | CASSFKTANQPQHF
TRBJ2-1 | NA | NA | TRBV19 | TGTGCCAGTAGGGGGGGCGGGACAACGGGGGAGGTCAATGAGCAGTTCTTC | CASRGGGTTGEVNEQFF
TRBJ2-7 | NA | many | TRBV9 | TGTGCCAGCAGCCCTGACGCAGGGTCCCAGGAGCAGTACTTC | CASSPDAGSQEQYF
TRBJ2-7 | NA | few | TRBV5-1 | TGCGCCAGCAGCTTGGGTCTCTCGGAGCAGTACTTC | CASSLGLSEQYF
TRBJ2-7 | NA | few | TRBV28 | TGTGCCAGCAGTTCGGCACTATCCTACCGGGACCCTCGGCAGTACTTC | CASSSALSYRDPRQYF
TRBJ2-7 | TRBD2 | many | TRBV7-9 | TGTGCCAGCAGCTCCCTACGACTAGCGGGAGGGTACGAGCAGTACTTC | CASSSLRLAGGYEQYF
TRBJ1-5 | TRBD1 | many | TRBV6-2/TRBV6-3 | TGTGCCAGCAGTTATCGAGGGACAGGGGATAATCAGCCCCAGCATTTT | CASSYRGTGDNQPQHF